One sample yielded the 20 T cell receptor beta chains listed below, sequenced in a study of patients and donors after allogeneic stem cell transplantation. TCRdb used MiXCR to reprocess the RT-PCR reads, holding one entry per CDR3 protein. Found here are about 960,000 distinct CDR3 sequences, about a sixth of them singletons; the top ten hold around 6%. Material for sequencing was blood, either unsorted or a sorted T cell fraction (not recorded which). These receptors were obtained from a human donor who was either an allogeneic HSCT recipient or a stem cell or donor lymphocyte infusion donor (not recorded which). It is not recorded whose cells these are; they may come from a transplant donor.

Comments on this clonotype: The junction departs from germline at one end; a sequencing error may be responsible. The CDR3 region is CASSLGTGKTYEHYF. The CDR3 coding sequence is TGTGCCAGCAGCTTAGGTACAGGCAAAACCTACGAGCACTACTTC. V is TRBV7-6 and J is TRBJ2-7; a weak D match, TRBD1 (5 bases). This CDR3 has 15 amino acids. Looked up from germline, CDR1 is SGHVS and CDR2 is FNYEAQ.

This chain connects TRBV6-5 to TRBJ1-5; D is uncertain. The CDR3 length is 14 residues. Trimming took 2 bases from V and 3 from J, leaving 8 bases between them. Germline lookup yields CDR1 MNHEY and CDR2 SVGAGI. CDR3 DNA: TGTGCCAGCAGTTACAGGCGGCCCAATCAGCCCCAGCATTTT. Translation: CASSYRRPNQPQHF.

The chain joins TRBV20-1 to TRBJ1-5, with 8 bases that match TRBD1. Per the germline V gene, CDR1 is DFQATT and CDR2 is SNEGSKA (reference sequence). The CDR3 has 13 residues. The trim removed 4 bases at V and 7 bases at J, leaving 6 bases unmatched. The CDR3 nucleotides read TGCAGTGCTAACTTGGACAGGGTCCAGCCCCAGCATTTT. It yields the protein CSANLDRVQPQHF.

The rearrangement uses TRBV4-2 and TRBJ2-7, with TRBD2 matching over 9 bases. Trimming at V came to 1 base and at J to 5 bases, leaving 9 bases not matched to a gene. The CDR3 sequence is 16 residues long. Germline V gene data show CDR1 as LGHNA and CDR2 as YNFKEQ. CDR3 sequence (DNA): TGTGCCAGCAGCCAAGCCCAAGCGGGGGGTGGCGACGAGCAGTACTTC. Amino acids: CASSQAQAGGGDEQYF.

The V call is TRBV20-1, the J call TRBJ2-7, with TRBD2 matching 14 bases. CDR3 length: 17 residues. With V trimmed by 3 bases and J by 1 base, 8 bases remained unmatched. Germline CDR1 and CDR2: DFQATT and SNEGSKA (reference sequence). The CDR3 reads CSARTSGGALLSYEQYF. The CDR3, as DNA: TGCAGTGCTAGGACTAGCGGGGGGGCTTTACTATCCTACGAGCAGTACTTC.

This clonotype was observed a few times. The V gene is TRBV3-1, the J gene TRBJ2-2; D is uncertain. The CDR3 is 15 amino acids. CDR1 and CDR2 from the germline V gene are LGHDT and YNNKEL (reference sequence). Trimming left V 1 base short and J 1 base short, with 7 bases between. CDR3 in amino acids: CASSQVQKNTGELFF. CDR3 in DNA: TGTGCCAGCAGCCAAGTCCAGAAGAACACCGGGGAGCTGTTTTTT.

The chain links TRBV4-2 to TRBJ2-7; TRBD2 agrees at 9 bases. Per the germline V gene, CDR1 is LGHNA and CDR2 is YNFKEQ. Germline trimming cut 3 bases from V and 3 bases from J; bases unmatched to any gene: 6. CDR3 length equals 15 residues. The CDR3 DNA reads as TGTGCCAGCAGCCACGAGAGCGGGGGGCTCTACGAGCAGTACTTC. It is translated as CASSHESGGLYEQYF.

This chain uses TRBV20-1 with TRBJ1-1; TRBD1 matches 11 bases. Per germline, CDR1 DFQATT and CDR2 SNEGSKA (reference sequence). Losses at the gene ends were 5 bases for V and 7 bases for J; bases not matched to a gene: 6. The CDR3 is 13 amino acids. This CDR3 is CSAAGTGGNEAFF. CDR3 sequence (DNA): TGCAGTGCTGCCGGGACAGGGGGTAATGAAGCTTTCTTT.

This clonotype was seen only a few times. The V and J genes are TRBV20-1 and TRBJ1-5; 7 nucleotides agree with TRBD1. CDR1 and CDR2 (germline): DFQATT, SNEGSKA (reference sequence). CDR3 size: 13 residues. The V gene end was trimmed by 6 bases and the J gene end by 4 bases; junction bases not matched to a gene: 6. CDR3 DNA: TGCAGTGCCGAGACAGGGATAAATCAGCCCCAGCATTTT. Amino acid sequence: CSAETGINQPQHF.

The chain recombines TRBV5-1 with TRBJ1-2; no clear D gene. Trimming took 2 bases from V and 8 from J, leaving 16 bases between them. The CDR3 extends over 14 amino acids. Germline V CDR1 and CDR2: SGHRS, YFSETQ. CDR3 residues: CASSLNGREVGYTF. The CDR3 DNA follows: TGCGCCAGCAGCTTAAATGGTCGGGAGGTCGGCTACACCTTC.

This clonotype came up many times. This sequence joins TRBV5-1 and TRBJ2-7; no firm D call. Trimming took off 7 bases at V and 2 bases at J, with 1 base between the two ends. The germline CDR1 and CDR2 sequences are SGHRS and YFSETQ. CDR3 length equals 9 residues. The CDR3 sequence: CASPYEQYF. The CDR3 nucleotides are TGCGCCAGCCCCTACGAGCAGTACTTC. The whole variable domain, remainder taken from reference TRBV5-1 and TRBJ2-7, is KAGVTQTPRYLIKTRGQQVTLSCSPISGHRSVSWYQQTPGQGLQFLFEYFSETQRNKGNFPGRFSGRQFSNSRSEMNVSTLELGDSALYLCASPYEQYFGPGTRLTVT.

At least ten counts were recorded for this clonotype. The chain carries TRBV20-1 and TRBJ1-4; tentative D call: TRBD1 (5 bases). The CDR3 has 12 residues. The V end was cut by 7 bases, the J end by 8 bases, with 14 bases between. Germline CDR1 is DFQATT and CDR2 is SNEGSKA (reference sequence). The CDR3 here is CSVRALGEKLFF. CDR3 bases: TGCAGTGTCAGGGCTCTTGGGGAAAAACTGTTTTTT.

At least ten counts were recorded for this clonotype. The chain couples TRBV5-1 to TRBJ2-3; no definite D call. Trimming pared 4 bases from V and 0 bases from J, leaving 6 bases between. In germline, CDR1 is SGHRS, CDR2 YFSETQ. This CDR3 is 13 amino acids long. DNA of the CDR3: TGCGCCAGCAGCCCCACTAGCACAGATACGCAGTATTTT. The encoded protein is CASSPTSTDTQYF.

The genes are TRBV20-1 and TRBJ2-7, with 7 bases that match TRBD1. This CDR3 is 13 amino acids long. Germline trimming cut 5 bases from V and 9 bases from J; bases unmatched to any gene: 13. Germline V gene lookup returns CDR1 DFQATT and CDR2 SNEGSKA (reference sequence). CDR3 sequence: CSADYPRDRVQYF. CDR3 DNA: TGCAGTGCTGACTACCCCCGGGACAGAGTGCAGTACTTC.

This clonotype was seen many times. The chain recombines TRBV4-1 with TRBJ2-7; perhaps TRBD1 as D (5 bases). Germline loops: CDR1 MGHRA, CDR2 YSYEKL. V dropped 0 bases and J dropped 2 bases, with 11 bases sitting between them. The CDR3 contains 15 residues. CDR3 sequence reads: CASSQDEAGTYEQYF. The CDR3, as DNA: TGCGCCAGCAGCCAAGATGAGGCAGGGACCTACGAGCAGTACTTC.

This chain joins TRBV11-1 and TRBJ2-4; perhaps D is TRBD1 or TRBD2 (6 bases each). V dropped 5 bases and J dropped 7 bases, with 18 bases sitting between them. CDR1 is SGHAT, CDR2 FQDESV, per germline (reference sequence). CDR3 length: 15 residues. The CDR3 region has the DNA TGTGCCAGCAGCCTATCGGGTAGAGGGGGGAACATTCAGTACTTC. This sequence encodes CASSLSGRGGNIQYF.

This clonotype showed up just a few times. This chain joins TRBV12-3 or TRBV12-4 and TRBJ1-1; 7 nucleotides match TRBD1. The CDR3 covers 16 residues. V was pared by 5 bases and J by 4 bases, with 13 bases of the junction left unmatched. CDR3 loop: CASSPRQGKSGTEAFF. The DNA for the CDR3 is TGTGCCAGCAGTCCTAGACAGGGTAAATCCGGCACTGAAGCTTTCTTT.

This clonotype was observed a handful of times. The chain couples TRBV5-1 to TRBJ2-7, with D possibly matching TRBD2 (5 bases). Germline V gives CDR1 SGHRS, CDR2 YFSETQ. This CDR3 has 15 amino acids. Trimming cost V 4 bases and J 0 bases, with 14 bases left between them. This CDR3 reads CASSPGLTASYEQYF. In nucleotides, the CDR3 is TGCGCCAGCAGCCCAGGACTGACGGCCTCCTACGAGCAGTACTTC.

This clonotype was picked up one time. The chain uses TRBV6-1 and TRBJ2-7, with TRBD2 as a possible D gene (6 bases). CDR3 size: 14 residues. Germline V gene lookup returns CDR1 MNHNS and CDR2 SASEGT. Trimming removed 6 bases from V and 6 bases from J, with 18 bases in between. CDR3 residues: CASSPYGSLSEQYF. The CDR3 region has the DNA TGTGCCAGCAGCCCCTACGGGAGCCTCTCCGAGCAGTACTTC.

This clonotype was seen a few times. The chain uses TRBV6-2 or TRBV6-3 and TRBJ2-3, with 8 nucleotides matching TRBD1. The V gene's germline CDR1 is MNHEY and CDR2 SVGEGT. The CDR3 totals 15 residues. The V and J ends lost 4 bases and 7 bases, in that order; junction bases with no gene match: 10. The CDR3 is CASSSTGAAGYTQYF. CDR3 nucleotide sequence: TGTGCCAGCAGTTCGACAGGGGCCGCCGGCTATACGCAGTATTTT.